This T cell receptor (beta chain) was identified in a study of blood T cell repertoires in COVID-19. Turning to the study itself: There were acute and convalescent COVID-19 samples, and they came from the United States, Italy and Spain. The analysed material was cDNA or gDNA that came from T cells, B-cell-depleted T cells, or PBMCs.

CDR3 length: 16 residues. Germline assignment: CDR1 MNHEY and CDR2 SVGEGT. With V trimmed by 0 bases and J by 1 base, 5 bases remained unmatched. Authors' methods: It was from reference gene primer amplification that nucleated cell counts were estimated. Data came from immunoSEQ multiplex PCR; TCRdb stores just in-frame clones and leaves some out. V, J and clone size derive from that table, while D and trimming were established from the DNA sequence. The table has some 100,000 clones, around 88% seen once. In its sample, this clone was seen a few times. Sequences were obtained from peripheral blood. This sequence joins TRBV6-2 or TRBV6-3 and TRBJ2-7, with 8 bases that match TRBD2. This clonotype was obtained from an older woman with acute or convalescent COVID-19. CDR3 DNA sequence: TGTGCCAGCAGTTACTCTAGCGGGACCGGATCCTACGAGCAGTACTTC. It yields the protein CASSYSSGTGSYEQYF.